The 2 T cell receptor beta chains in this list originate from one sample, sequenced in a study of T cell repertoires in aging, cancer and after chemotherapy. Rearranged V-D-J TRB sequences were amplified with a mixed TRB-A/B primer pool. Using its own MiXCR run on the multiplex PCR reads, TCRdb lists one record per CDR3 protein. The table has around 4,800 distinct CDR3 sequences, around 65% seen once. TCR beta rearrangements were amplified from peripheral blood genomic DNA. The sequenced material came from blood. The receptors here all came from a human donor with a solid tumor.

This chain joins TRBV29-1 and TRBJ1-1, with D maybe TRBD1 (5 bases). Between the trimmed V and J ends, which lost 4 bases and 4 bases, there was a span of 16 bases. The CDR3 extends over 14 amino acids. CDR1 SQVTM and CDR2 ANQGSEA come from the germline V gene. CDR3 loop: CSVARDGESTEAFF. Written as DNA, the CDR3 is TGCAGCGTTGCCAGGGATGGCGAATCCACTGAAGCTTTCTTT.

This clonotype was counted once. This sequence joins TRBV6-2 or TRBV6-3 and TRBJ1-3; D is unclear. The germline CDR1 and CDR2 sequences are MNHEY and SVGEGT. Trimming pared 4 bases from V and 0 bases from J, leaving 7 bases between. The CDR3 has 14 residues. The CDR3 loop is CASSSTFSGNTIYF. The CDR3 nucleotides are TGTGCCAGCAGTTCAACCTTCTCTGGAAACACCATATATTTT.